Only one count was recorded for the clone carrying this T cell receptor (beta chain). Its cognate antigen is unknown. Sequencing used immunoSEQ multiplex PCR; TCRdb keeps in-frame clones, though not all of them. Of about 48,000 clones listed, about 86% are singletons. These data originate in a study of radiotherapy plus CTLA-4 blockade in lung cancer. Germline V gene lookup returns CDR1 MDHEN and CDR2 SYDVKM. The CDR3 is 15 amino acids. General observations from the study: After radiotherapy and ipilimumab, tumor-derived clones expanded in peripheral blood.

Here the sequenced sample was peripheral blood, taken from a patient treated with radiotherapy plus ipilimumab. The origin of this receptor is a human donor with non-small cell lung cancer that progressed on radiotherapy plus ipilimumab. Some clones in this sample may be carry-over from other donors' samples. J is TRBJ2-5 and V is TRBV28, with 11 positions matching TRBD2. The end of the DNA fits TRBJ2-7 better, so the J call may be wrong. In DNA form, the CDR3 reads TGTGCCAGCAGTCGAACTAGCGGGAGTAGCGACGAGCAGTACTTC. Translated, it gives CASSRTSGSSDEQYF.